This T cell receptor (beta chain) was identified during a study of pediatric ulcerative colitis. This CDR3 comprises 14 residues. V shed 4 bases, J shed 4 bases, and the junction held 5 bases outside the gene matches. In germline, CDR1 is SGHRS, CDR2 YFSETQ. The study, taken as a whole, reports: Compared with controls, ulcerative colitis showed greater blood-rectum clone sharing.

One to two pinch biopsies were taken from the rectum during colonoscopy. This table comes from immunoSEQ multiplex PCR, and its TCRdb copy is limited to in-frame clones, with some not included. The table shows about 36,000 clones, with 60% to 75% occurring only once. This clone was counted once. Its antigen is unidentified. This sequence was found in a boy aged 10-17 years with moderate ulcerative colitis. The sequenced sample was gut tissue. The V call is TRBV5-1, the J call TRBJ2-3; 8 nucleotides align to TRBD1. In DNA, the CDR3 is TGCGCCAGCAGCAGGGGACAGGCGGCAGATACGCAGTATTTT. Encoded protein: CASSRGQAADTQYF.